The present T cell receptor (beta chain) was sequenced within a study of cytomegalovirus exposure and HLA in healthy donors. Background on the study: About 85 million unique TCRs from HLA-typed donors were held in an early release of data.

The CDR3 is 13 residues long. After removal of 7 bases from V and 10 bases from J, the junction contained 6 bases not matched to a gene. The germline V gene encodes CDR1 MGHDK and CDR2 SYGVNS. This PCR relied on a set of 60 Vbeta primers and 13 Jbeta primers. Sequencing was performed with immunoSEQ multiplex PCR; in TCRdb, only in-frame clones are kept and a portion is missing. The profile shows about 200,000 clones, about two thirds of them singletons. V and J are TRBV25-1 and TRBJ1-6, with 8 bases fitting TRBD1. This receptor was obtained from a middle-aged man in good health and CMV-seropositive. The sample was PBMCs. CDR3 region: CASTGQGISPLHF. CDR3 bases: TGTGCCAGCACAGGACAGGGTATCTCACCCCTCCACTTT.